This TCR beta chain was documented in a study of T cell repertoires in cytomegalovirus infection. Study as a whole: As its CMV epitopes, the study selected recently identified HLA-C-restricted and well-studied HLA-B-restricted targets. General study findings and limits: The response measured ex vivo was dominated by TCR beta clonotypes (HLA-C-restricted and CMV-specific).

With 3 bases clipped from V and 8 bases from J, the junction kept 6 bases outside the gene matches. The V gene's germline CDR1 is SGHTA and CDR2 FQGNSA. CDR3 length equals 15 residues. This clonotype has ten or more counts. Its antigen is still unknown. TCRdb analysed the reads with MiXCR anew, one entry per CDR3 protein. The table includes 95,000 to 150,000 distinct CDR3 sequences, 25% to 35% detected once. Sequencing was performed on CD8+ T cells from cultured PBMCs, taken from culture after CMV antigen stimulation. The source of this sequence is a human donor in good health (CMV status not recorded). Some clones in this sample may be carry-over from other donors' samples. J is TRBJ2-1 and V is TRBV7-2; 11 positions agree with TRBD2. The CDR3, as DNA: TGTGCCAGCAGCTTGTCCCTACTAGCGGGGGATGAGCAGTTCTTC. It codes for CASSLSLLAGDEQFF.